This TCR beta chain was profiled in a study of T cell responses to AZD1222 COVID-19 vaccine. Method: immunoSEQ multiplex PCR; TCRdb's copy keeps in-frame clones and lacks some. The sample carries 140,000 to 150,000 clones, over 90% recorded once. The V gene's germline CDR1 is MGHRA and CDR2 YSYEKL. V lost 1 base to trimming and J lost 8 bases, with 17 bases between them. This CDR3 has 16 residues. Sequences were derived from peripheral blood, sampled on day 0 of AZD1222 vaccination. This chain uses TRBV4-1 with TRBJ1-4; perhaps TRBD1 as D (5 bases). The TCR sequence derives from an adult in good health. CDR3 loop: CASSQGHEGRGEKLFF. The CDR3 DNA reads as TGCGCCAGCAGCCAAGGGCATGAGGGGCGGGGAGAAAAACTGTTTTTT.